A single count supports the clone carrying this TCR beta chain. Its specificity is not known. This may come from a read error, since a much larger clone is one base off. This sample stems from a study of Graves' ophthalmopathy and Graves' hyperthyroidism. Overall study: A follow-up of 18 months without ophthalmopathy meant that hyperthyroidism was stable. Study-level points and caveats: The model flagged ophthalmopathy progression at about 68% sensitivity and 72.22% specificity. Researchers report that a 13-signature model separated ophthalmopathy from stable hyperthyroidism, posting about 88% sensitivity and about 78% specificity.

Amplifying from RNA transcripts, the study obtained TCR beta CDR3 regions. The workflow started with a first-round RT-PCR run with HTBI primers and then moved on to a second-round multiplex PCR. MiXCR, run by TCRdb on the multiplex PCR reads, gives a single entry per CDR3 protein. The sample carries about 1.1 million distinct CDR3 sequences, roughly 35% recorded once. Clinicians made diagnoses from clinical symptoms, serum thyroxine, TRAb, thyroid ultrasound and orbital computed tomography. The sample comprised peripheral blood or thyroid tissue (not recorded which). This sequence originates from an adult man with Graves' hyperthyroidism.

The CDR3: CASSFYGTAYEQYF. DNA for the CDR3: TGTGCCAGCAGCTTCTACGGGACAGCCTACGAGCAGTACTTC. The V call is TRBV11-2, the J call TRBJ2-7; 7 bases match TRBD1. Germline-derived CDR1 and CDR2 are SGHAT and FQNNGV. Trimming took 3 bases from V and 2 from J; bases not matched to a gene: 4. The length of the CDR3 is 14 residues.